This T cell receptor (beta chain) is drawn from a study of T-cell reconstitution after alpha-beta-depleted transplantation in children (dated by TCRdb to the mid-2010s). Turning to the overall study: T-cell immune reconstitution after TCRalphabeta/CD19-depleted allogeneic hematopoietic cell transplantation in children was quantitatively tracked in the study by means of TCR repertoire profiling.

Library preparation employed PCR. Sequenced using an Illumina HiSeq 2500. To normalize quantification of the TCRbeta repertoire, the TCR libraries were built with molecular barcoding that relied on unique molecular identifiers. TCRdb redid the processing of the public reads, applying fastp at Q25 and MiXCR, and retained in-frame beta chains. A single entry per CDR3 protein holds the most common genes and DNA from its merged rows. The sample has 360,000 or so distinct CDR3 sequences on record, 20% of them singletons. Of the sample, approximately 3.8% falls within the top ten clones. This clonotype has only a few counts. There is no known antigen for this receptor. No quality values exist for individual bases; no much larger clone is one base distant. From a lookup of the germline V gene, CDR1 and CDR2 are SGHTA and FQGNSA. Including cysteine and phenylalanine, the CDR3 has 12 amino acids. Solely the CDR3 DNA is kept, with 36 bases framed from the first base. V was cut back by 3 bases and J by 8 bases, leaving a gap of 10 bases between them.

The receptor was isolated from a human donor who donated a stem cell graft to a child with acute myeloid leukemia. Recombination connected TRBV7-2 to TRBJ1-2; no D gene is confidently identified. Sequencing was performed on PBMCs from the stem cell graft donor, taken from the stem cell graft. The nucleotide sequence is given as TGTGCCAGCAGCTTGGAGGTCGGCGGCTACACCTTC. It translates as CASSLEVGGYTF. The CDR3 plus the reference TRBV7-2 and TRBJ1-2 genes for the other parts give the full variable domain: GAGVSQSPSNKVTEKGKDVELRCDPISGHTALYWYRQSLGQGLEFLIYFQGNSAPDKSGLPSDRFSAERTGGSVSTLTIQRTQQEDSAVYLCASSLEVGGYTFGSGTRLTVV.